This TCR beta chain was captured in a study of shared clonotypes between healthy human individuals. Regarding the study as a whole: Some naive CD4 clonotypes, about 5.5%, turned up in common across several donors.

With respect to this clone: Its antigen remains unknown.

The DNA input per sorted-subset replicate PCR was 200 ng, corresponding to some 30,000 T cell genomes. Using immunoSEQ multiplex PCR, the repertoire was profiled, and TCRdb retains in-frame clones only, with some absent. The profile shows about 2.3 million clones, approximately 95% of them singletons. The CDR3 is 16 residues long. CDR1 SGHRS and CDR2 YFSETQ come from the germline V gene. V lost 0 bases and J 4 bases, leaving 17 bases between the germline ends. CD4+ cells were split into CD45RA+ naive and CD45RA-negative memory subsets. Sample: naive CD4+ T cells from PBMCs. Documented subset: CD45RA+ positively selected. The V call is TRBV5-1, the J call TRBJ2-7; possibly TRBD1 for D (6 bases). The sequence was collected from a young man in good health. Some clones in this sample may be carry-over from other donors' samples. The CDR3 DNA follows: TGCGCCAGCAGCTTGGCCGGGCCAGGGGCGGCGTACGAGCAGTACTTC. This gives the protein CASSLAGPGAAYEQYF. The full variable domain, with the rest looked up from reference TRBV5-1 and TRBJ2-7, is KAGVTQTPRYLIKTRGQQVTLSCSPISGHRSVSWYQQTPGQGLQFLFEYFSETQRNKGNFPGRFSGRQFSNSRSEMNVSTLELGDSALYLCASSLAGPGAAYEQYFGPGTRLTVT.